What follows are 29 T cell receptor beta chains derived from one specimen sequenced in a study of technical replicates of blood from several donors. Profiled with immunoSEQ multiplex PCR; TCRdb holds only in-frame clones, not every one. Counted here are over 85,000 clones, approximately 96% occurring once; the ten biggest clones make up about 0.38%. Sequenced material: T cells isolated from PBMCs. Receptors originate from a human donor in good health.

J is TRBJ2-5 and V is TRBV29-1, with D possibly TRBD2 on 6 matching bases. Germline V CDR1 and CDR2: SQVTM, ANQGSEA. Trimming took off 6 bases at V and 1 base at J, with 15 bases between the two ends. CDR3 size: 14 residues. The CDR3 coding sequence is TGCAGCGTCCCCTCCGGGACTCCCCAAGAGACCCAGTACTTC. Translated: CSVPSGTPQETQYF.

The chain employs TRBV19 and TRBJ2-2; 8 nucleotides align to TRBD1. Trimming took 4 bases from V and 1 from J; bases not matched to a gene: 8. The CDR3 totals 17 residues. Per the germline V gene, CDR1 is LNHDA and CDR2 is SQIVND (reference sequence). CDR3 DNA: TGTGCCAGTAGTAAGGACAGGGCCTACCTGAACACCGGGGAGCTGTTTTTT. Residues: CASSKDRAYLNTGELFF.

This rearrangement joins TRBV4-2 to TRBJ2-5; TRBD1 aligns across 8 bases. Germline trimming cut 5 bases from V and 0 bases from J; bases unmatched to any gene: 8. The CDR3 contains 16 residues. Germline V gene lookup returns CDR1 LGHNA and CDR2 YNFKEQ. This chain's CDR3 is CASSATTGAYQETQYF. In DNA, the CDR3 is TGTGCCAGCAGCGCAACGACAGGGGCTTACCAAGAGACCCAGTACTTC.

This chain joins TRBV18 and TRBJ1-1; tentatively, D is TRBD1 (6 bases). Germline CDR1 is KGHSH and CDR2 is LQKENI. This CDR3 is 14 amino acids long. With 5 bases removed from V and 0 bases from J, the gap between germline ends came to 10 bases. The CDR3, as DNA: TGTGCCAGCTCAAGGACAGATATGAACACTGAAGCTTTCTTT. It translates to CASSRTDMNTEAFF.

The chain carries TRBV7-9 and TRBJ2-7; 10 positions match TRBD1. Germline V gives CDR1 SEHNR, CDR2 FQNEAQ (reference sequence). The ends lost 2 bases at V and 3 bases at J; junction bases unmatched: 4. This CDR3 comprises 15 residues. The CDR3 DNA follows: TGTGCCAGCAGCTTACCCGGGACAGGGGACTACGAGCAGTACTTC. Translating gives CASSLPGTGDYEQYF. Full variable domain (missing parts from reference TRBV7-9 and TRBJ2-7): DTGVSQNPRHKITKRGQNVTFRCDPISEHNRLYWYRQTLGQGPEFLTYFQNEAQLEKSRLLSDRFSAERPKGSFSTLEIQRTEQGDSAMYLCASSLPGTGDYEQYFGPGTRLTVT.

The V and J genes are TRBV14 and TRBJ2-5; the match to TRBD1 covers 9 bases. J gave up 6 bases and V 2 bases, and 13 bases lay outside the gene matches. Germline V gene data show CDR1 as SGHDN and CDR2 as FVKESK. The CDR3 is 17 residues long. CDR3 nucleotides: TGTGCCAGCAGCCAACTTAACCCCGGGACAGGGAGAAAGACCCAGTACTTC. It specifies CASSQLNPGTGRKTQYF.

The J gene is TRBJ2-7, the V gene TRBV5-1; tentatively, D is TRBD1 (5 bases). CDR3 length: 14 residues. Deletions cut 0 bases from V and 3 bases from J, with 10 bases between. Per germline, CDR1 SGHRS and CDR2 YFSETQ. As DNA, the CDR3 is TGCGCCAGCAGCTTGGCCCAGGGTGGCTACGAGCAGTACTTC. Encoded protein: CASSLAQGGYEQYF. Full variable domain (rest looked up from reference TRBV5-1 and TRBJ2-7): KAGVTQTPRYLIKTRGQQVTLSCSPISGHRSVSWYQQTPGQGLQFLFEYFSETQRNKGNFPGRFSGRQFSNSRSEMNVSTLELGDSALYLCASSLAQGGYEQYFGPGTRLTVT.

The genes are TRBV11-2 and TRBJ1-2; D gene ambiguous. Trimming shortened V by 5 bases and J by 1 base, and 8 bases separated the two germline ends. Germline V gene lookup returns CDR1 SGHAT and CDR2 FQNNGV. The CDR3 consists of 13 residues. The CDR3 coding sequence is TGTGCCAGCAGCGTTACAAGTAACTATGGCTACACCTTC. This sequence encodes CASSVTSNYGYTF.

Here the CDR3 DNA reads TGTGCCAGCAGCCTCTGGGACAGCCTCGGCGAGCAGTACTTC. Translated, it gives CASSLWDSLGEQYF. The rearrangement joins TRBV9 to TRBJ2-7; 7 bases fit TRBD1. Per the germline V gene, CDR1 is SGDLS and CDR2 is YYNGEE. Trimming at V came to 4 bases and at J to 6 bases, leaving 10 bases not matched to a gene. The CDR3 consists of 14 residues.

CDR3 bases: TGCAGCGTTCCTATTATGGTTCCCCCCTACAATGAGCAGTTCTTC. Protein: CSVPIMVPPYNEQFF. The chain has TRBV29-1 and TRBJ2-1; D gene unclear. In germline, CDR1 is SQVTM, CDR2 ANQGSEA. V lost 5 bases to trimming and J lost 2 bases, with 16 bases between them. This CDR3 region has 15 residues.

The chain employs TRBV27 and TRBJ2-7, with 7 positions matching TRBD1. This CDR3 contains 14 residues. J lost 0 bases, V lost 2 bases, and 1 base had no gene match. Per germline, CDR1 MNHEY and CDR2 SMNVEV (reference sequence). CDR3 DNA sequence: TGTGCCAGCAGTTTACAGGGGGTCTCCTACGAGCAGTACTTC. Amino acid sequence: CASSLQGVSYEQYF.

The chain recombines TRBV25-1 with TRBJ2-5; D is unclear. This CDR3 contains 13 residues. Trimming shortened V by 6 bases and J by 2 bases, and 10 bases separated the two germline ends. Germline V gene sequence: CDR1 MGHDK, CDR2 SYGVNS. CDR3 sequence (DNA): TGTGCCAGCAGCCCTACCCCACAAGAGACCCAGTACTTC. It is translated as CASSPTPQETQYF.

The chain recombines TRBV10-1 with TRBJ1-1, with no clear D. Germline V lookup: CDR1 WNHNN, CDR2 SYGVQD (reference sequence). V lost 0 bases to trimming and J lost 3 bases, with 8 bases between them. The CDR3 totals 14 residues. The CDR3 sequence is CASSESGRDTEAFF. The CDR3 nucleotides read TGCGCCAGCAGTGAGTCCGGGAGGGACACTGAAGCTTTCTTT.

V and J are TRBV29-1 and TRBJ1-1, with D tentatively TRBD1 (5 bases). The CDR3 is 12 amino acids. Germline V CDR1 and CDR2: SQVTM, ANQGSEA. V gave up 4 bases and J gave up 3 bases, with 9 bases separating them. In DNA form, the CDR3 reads TGCAGCGTTGCCGGGGGTCACACTGAAGCTTTCTTT. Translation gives CSVAGGHTEAFF.

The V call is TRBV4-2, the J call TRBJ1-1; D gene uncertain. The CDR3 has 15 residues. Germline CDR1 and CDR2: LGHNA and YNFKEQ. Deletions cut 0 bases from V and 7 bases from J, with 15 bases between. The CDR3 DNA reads TGTGCCAGCAGCCAAGAGAGGGTCCAGCGAGGTGAAGCTTTCTTT. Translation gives CASSQERVQRGEAFF.

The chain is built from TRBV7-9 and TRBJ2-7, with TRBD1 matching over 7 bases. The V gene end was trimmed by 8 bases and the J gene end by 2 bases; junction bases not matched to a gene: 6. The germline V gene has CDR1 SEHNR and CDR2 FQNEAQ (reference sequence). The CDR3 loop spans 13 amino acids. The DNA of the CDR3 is TGTGCCAGCGAAAAGACAGGGACCTACGAGCAGTACTTC. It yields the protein CASEKTGTYEQYF.

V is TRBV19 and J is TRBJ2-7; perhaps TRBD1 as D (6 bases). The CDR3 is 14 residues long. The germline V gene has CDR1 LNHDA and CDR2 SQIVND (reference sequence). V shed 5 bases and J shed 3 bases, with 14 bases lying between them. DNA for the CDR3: TGTGCCAGTAGTCCTACCGGGACAAACTACGAGCAGTACTTC. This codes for CASSPTGTNYEQYF.

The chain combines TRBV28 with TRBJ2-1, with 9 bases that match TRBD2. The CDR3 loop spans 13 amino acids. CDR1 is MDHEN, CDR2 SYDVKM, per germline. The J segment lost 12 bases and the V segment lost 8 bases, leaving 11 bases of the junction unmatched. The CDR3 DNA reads TGTGCCAGCGTGCCAGCGGGAGGCCAGGGGCAGTTCTTC. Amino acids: CASVPAGGQGQFF.

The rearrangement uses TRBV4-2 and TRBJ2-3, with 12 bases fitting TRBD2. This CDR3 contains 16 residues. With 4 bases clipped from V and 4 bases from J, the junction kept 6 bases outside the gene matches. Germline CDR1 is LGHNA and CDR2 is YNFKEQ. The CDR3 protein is CASSPSTSGSADTQYF. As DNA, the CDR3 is TGTGCCAGCAGCCCCTCGACTAGCGGGAGTGCAGATACGCAGTATTTT.

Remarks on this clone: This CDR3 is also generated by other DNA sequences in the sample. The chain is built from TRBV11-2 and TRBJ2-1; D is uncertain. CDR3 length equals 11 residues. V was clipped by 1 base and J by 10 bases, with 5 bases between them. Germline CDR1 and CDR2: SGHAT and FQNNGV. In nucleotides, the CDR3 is TGTGCCAGCAGCTTAGGCGGCGAGCAGTTCTTC. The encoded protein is CASSLGGEQFF.

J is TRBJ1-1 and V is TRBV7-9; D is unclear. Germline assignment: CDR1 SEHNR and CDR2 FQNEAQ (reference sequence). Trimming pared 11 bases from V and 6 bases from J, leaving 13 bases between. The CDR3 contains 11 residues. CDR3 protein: CALTRGPEAFF. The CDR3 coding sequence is TGTGCCCTAACTAGAGGGCCTGAAGCTTTCTTT. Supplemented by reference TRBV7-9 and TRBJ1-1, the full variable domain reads DTGVSQNPRHKITKRGQNVTFRCDPISEHNRLYWYRQTLGQGPEFLTYFQNEAQLEKSRLLSDRFSAERPKGSFSTLEIQRTEQGDSAMYLCALTRGPEAFFGQGTRLTVV.

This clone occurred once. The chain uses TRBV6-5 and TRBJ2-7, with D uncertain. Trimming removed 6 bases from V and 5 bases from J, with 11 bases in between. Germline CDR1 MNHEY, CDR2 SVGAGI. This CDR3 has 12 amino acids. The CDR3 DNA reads TGTGCCAGCAGCCGGTGGGCCGACGAGCAGTACTTC. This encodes CASSRWADEQYF.

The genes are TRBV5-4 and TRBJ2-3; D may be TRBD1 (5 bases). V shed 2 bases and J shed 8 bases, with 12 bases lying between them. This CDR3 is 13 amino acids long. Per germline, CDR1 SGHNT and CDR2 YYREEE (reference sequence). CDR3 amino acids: CASSFHGRGTQYF. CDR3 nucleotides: TGTGCCAGCAGCTTTCACGGAAGGGGTACGCAGTATTTT.

This chain's CDR3 is CASSVTGNYGYTF. CDR3 in DNA: TGTGCCAGCAGTGTGACAGGGAACTATGGCTACACCTTC. This chain joins TRBV6-1 and TRBJ1-2; 7 nucleotides match TRBD1. Germline CDR1 and CDR2: MNHNS and SASEGT. The CDR3 is 13 residues long. The V segment lost 4 bases and the J segment 2 bases; nucleotides outside the gene matches: 1.

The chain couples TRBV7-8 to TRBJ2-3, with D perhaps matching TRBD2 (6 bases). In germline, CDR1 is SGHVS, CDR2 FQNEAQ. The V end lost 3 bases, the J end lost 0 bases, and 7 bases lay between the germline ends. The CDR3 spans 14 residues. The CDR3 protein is CASSLAGSTDTQYF. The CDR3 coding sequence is TGTGCCAGCAGCTTGGCGGGAAGCACAGATACGCAGTATTTT.

CDR3 residues: CASSLAQGTGGYEQYF. The DNA of the CDR3 is TGTGCCAGCAGCTTAGCCCAAGGGACAGGGGGCTACGAGCAGTACTTC. The V call is TRBV7-9, the J call TRBJ2-7; 11 bases line up with TRBD1. Looked up from germline, CDR1 is SEHNR and CDR2 is FQNEAQ (reference sequence). The CDR3 is 16 amino acids. Trimming took 0 bases from V and 3 from J; bases not matched to a gene: 4.

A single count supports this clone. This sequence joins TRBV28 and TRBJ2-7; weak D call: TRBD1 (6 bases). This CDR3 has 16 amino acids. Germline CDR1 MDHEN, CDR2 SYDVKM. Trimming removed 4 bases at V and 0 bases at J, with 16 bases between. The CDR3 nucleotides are TGTGCCAGCAGTTCGGTAGGGGACAACTACTCCTACGAGCAGTACTTC. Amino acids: CASSSVGDNYSYEQYF.

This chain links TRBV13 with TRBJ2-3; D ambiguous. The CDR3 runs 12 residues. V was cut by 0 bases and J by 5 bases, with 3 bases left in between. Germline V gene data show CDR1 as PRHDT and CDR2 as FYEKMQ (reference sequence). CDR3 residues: CASSLGLDTQYF. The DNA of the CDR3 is TGTGCCAGCAGCTTAGGCTTAGATACGCAGTATTTT. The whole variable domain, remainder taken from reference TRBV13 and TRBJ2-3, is AAGVIQSPRHLIKEKRETATLKCYPIPRHDTVYWYQQGPGQDPQFLISFYEKMQSDKGSIPDRFSAQQFSDYHSELNMSSLELGDSALYFCASSLGLDTQYFGPGTRLTVL.

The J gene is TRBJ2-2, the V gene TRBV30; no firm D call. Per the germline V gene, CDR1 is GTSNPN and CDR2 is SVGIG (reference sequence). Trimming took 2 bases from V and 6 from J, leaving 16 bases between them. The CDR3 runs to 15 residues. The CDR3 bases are TGTGCCTGGAGTCAAACAGCCTTAGTCGCCGGGGAGCTGTTTTTT. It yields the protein CAWSQTALVAGELFF. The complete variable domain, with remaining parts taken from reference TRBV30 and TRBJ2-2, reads SQTIHQWPATLVQPVGSPLSLECTVEGTSNPNLYWYRQAAGRGLQLLFYSVGIGQISSEVPQNLSASRPQDRQFILSSKKLLLSDSGFYLCAWSQTALVAGELFFGEGSRLTVL.